A selection of T cell receptor beta chains follows, all from one sample in a study of molecular identifiers for immune sequencing clone quantification. TCRdb ran MiXCR on the PCR reads and lists one entry per CDR3 protein. The sample consists of approximately 550,000 distinct CDR3 sequences, about 20% of them appearing once. The material sequenced was naive CD8+ T cells from blood, with Jurkat cell RNA spiked in. The receptors derive from a human donor in good health. Some libraries in this study had Jurkat cell RNA spiked in. Both conserved end residues are part of each CDR3. D genes are given only for firm matches. Rows give clone size only sometimes, using once, few, many, or a class for an expanded clone.

J | length | V | D | size | DNA | CDR3
TRBJ1-1 | 15 | TRBV5-6 | - | - | TGTGCCAGCAGCTTGCAGGGAGCGACCACCACTGAAGCTTTCTTT | CASSLQGATTTEAFF
TRBJ1-2 | 17 | TRBV28 | - | few | TGTGCCAGCAGTTCATGGTCTCCAGGGGTTGGGAACTATGGCTACGCCTTC | CASSSWSPGVGNYGYAF
TRBJ2-7 | 14 | TRBV29-1 | TRBD1 | - | TGCAGCGTTGACCCCGAGGGGACAGGGTACGAGCAGTACTTC | CSVDPEGTGYEQYF
TRBJ2-2 | 14 | TRBV4-3 | - | - | TGCGCCAGCAGCCAAGGGGGTAGTCTGGTGGAGCTGTTTTTT | CASSQGGSLVELFF
TRBJ1-2 | 17 | TRBV12-3/TRBV12-4 | - | - | TGTGCCAGCAGTTTACGGCCCTGTCCCAACGCCTACTATGGCTACACCTTC | CASSLRPCPNAYYGYTF
TRBJ1-1 | 13 | TRBV27 | - | - | TGTGCCAGCAAGGAGGGTGTTCACACTGAAGCTTTCTTT | CASKEGVHTEAFF
TRBJ2-3 | 15 | TRBV19 | TRBD1 | - | TGTGCCAGTAGTGCCGGGACAGGGGTCACAGATACGCAGTATTTT | CASSAGTGVTDTQYF
TRBJ2-5 | 15 | TRBV2 | - | - | TGTGCCAGCAGTGCGTTACCGACAGAGAGGGAGACCCAGTACTTC | CASSALPTERETQYF
TRBJ2-2 | 16 | TRBV4-2 | TRBD2 | - | TGTGCCAGCACCCCGAGACTAGCGTTAAACACCGGGGAGCTGTTTTTT | CASTPRLALNTGELFF
TRBJ2-2 | 13 | TRBV29-1 | - | many | TGCAGCGTTGAAGTAGGGAACACCGGGGAGCTGTTTTTT | CSVEVGNTGELFF
TRBJ2-4 | 14 | TRBV7-9 | - | many | TGTGCCAGCAGCTCGGCGCCTGGTCTAGACATTCAGTACTTC | CASSSAPGLDIQYF
TRBJ1-3 | 16 | TRBV5-3 | TRBD1 | - | TGTGCCAGCAGCTACGCCGACAGGGGATATGGAAACACCATATGTTTT | CASSYADRGYGNTICF
TRBJ2-3 | 14 | TRBV5-6 | - | many | TGTGCCAGCAGCCATCCGTCTGAGACAGATACGCAGTATTTT | CASSHPSETDTQYF
TRBJ2-5 | 15 | TRBV9 | - | few | TGTGCCAGCAGCGTATCAAAATCGTTCCAAGAGACCCAGTACTTC | CASSVSKSFQETQYF
TRBJ1-2 | 16 | TRBV4-3 | - | few | TGCGCCAGCAGCCAAGACCCCGGAGCAGGGGCCTATGGCTACACCTTC | CASSQDPGAGAYGYTF
TRBJ2-2 | 18 | TRBV7-3 | - | - | TGTGCCAGCAGCCCCTACTATCCAACAGGGTCGAACACCGGGGAGCCGTTTTTT | CASSPYYPTGSNTGEPFF
TRBJ2-2 | 12 | TRBV6-5 | - | - | TGTGCCTGCAGTGCAAACACCGGGGAGCTGTTTTTT | CACSANTGELFF
TRBJ1-1 | 17 | TRBV7-9 | - | many | TGTGCCAGCAGCTCGGCAGGAGGCGGAGAAATGAACACTGAAGCTTTCTTT | CASSSAGGGEMNTEAFF
TRBJ2-2 | 17 | TRBV19 | - | few | TGTGCCAGTAGTATTGGATGGATGAGTACGGGATCCGGGGAGCTGTTTTTT | CASSIGWMSTGSGELFF
TRBJ2-3 | 12 | TRBV20-1 | - | many | TGCAGTGCTAGAGGCAGGGAAGATACGCAGTATTTT | CSARGREDTQYF
TRBJ1-4 | 16 | TRBV27 | - | few | TGTGCCAGCAGTTTAGGGGGGACATTGACTAATGAAAAACTGTTTTTT | CASSLGGTLTNEKLFF
TRBJ1-1 | 10 | TRBV6-4 | - | - | TGTGCCAGCAGTAAGGCTGAAGCTTTCTTT | CASSKAEAFF
TRBJ2-7 | 15 | TRBV5-6 | - | many | TGTGCCAGCAGCTTGGGCCGGTCTAAATCCTACGAGCAGTACTTC | CASSLGRSKSYEQYF
TRBJ1-2 | 14 | TRBV12-3/TRBV12-4 | TRBD1 | many | TGTGCCAGCAGTACTGGGACAGGGGGCAATGGCTACACCTTC | CASSTGTGGNGYTF
TRBJ2-3 | 15 | TRBV27 | - | few | TGTGCCAGGGAACTACAACAGCGAATCACAGATACGCAGTATTTT | CARELQQRITDTQYF
TRBJ2-3 | 15 | TRBV13 | - | - | TGTGCCAGCAGCTTAAGACTACCCAGGGTAGATACGCAGTATTTT | CASSLRLPRVDTQYF
TRBJ2-3 | 16 | TRBV7-2 | - | many | TGTGCCAGCAGCTTAGGAGGACTTACCAACACAGATACGCAGTATTTT | CASSLGGLTNTDTQYF
TRBJ2-5 | 17 | TRBV20-1 | TRBD2 | few | TGCAGTGCTAGAGATCGGGTAGCGGGGGGAGGTCGAGAGACCCAGTACTTC | CSARDRVAGGGRETQYF
TRBJ1-2 | 15 | TRBV28 | TRBD1 | few | TGTGCCAGCAGTTTAGGTGCAGGGGGCTACTATGGCTACACCTTC | CASSLGAGGYYGYTF
TRBJ2-7 | 13 | TRBV4-3 | - | many | TGCGCCAGCAGCTTGGGGGAGACCTACGAGCAGTACTTC | CASSLGETYEQYF
TRBJ1-6 | 17 | TRBV9 | - | - | TGTGCCAGCAGCTACAGGGATATTAGCTCCTATAATTCACCCCTCCACTTT | CASSYRDISSYNSPLHF
TRBJ1-5 | 13 | TRBV27 | - | - | TGTGCCAGCAGCCCGGCGGGGTTTCAGCCCCAGCATTTT | CASSPAGFQPQHF